The 19 T cell receptor beta chains below all came from one sample that was sequenced in a study of beta chain features in type 1 diabetes. The sequenced template was cDNA made from the entire isolated RNA. Using immunoSEQ multiplex PCR, the repertoire was profiled, and TCRdb retains in-frame clones only, with some absent. The table records 400,000 to 600,000 clones, about 32% of them present only once. The source material was naive CD4+ T cells from blood. The source of these receptors is a man younger than 30 in good health.

This clone was observed a handful of times. Distinct nucleotide sequences in the sample also encode this CDR3. V gene TRBV6-6 combines with J gene TRBJ2-7; 9 nucleotides agree with TRBD1. The germline gives CDR1 MNHNY, CDR2 SVGAGI (reference sequence). The CDR3 contains 14 residues. V lost 6 bases to trimming and J lost 1 base; unmatched junction nucleotides: 4. The CDR3, as DNA: TGTGCCAGCAGACCGGGACAGGGATCCTACGAGCAGTACTTC. This gives the protein CASRPGQGSYEQYF.

CDR3 sequence (DNA): TGCAGCGTTGCAGGGTCCCACGAGCAGTACTTC. It yields the protein CSVAGSHEQYF. This rearrangement joins TRBV29-1 to TRBJ2-7; possibly TRBD1 for D (5 bases). This CDR3 region has 11 residues. V was clipped by 4 bases and J by 5 bases, with 9 bases between them. Germline CDR1 reads SQVTM; CDR2 reads ANQGSEA.

This clone showed up just a few times. V and J are TRBV30 and TRBJ2-1, with a weak D call TRBD2 (6 bases). Germline V gene lookup returns CDR1 GTSNPN and CDR2 SVGIG (reference sequence). V lost 0 bases and J 5 bases, leaving 11 bases between the germline ends. The CDR3 totals 14 residues. CDR3 bases: TGTGCCTGGAGTGTAGGGACTGTGAACAATGAGCAGTTCTTC. Encoded protein: CAWSVGTVNNEQFF.

For this clone: Relative to the germline gene, one junction end is altered; a read error may explain this. The chain joins TRBV7-7 to TRBJ2-1; D is unresolved. Germline loops: CDR1 SSHAT, CDR2 FNYEAQ (reference sequence). The CDR3 length is 13 residues. The CDR3 bases are TGTGCTAGCAGCCTAAGCCCCGCGGATCGGCAGTTCTTC. Translated: CASSLSPADRQFF.

The V gene is TRBV30, the J gene TRBJ2-3; unclear D gene. The CDR3 has 14 amino acids. Deletions cut 5 bases from V and 4 bases from J, with 16 bases between. CDR1 GTSNPN and CDR2 SVGIG come from the germline V gene (reference sequence). The CDR3 loop reads CAWEAQPHPDTQYF. In DNA form, the CDR3 reads TGTGCCTGGGAAGCCCAACCCCACCCAGATACGCAGTATTTT.

The rearrangement uses TRBV30 and TRBJ1-2; 9 bases map to TRBD1. V lost 0 bases, J lost 8 bases, and 7 bases stayed unmatched. The CDR3 spans 14 residues. CDR1 and CDR2 from the germline V gene are GTSNPN and SVGIG (reference sequence). Here the CDR3 DNA reads TGTGCCTGGAGTGTAACGGACAGGGGAGTCGGCTACACCTTC. It yields the protein CAWSVTDRGVGYTF.

This clone was counted only a few times. The chain employs TRBV30 and TRBJ1-3; D is unclear. The germline V gene has CDR1 GTSNPN and CDR2 SVGIG (reference sequence). Trimming took off 3 bases at V and 3 bases at J, with 15 bases between the two ends. The CDR3 has 15 amino acids. CDR3 region: CAWSETRAHGNTIYF. The DNA for the CDR3 is TGTGCCTGGAGCGAGACGAGGGCGCATGGAAACACCATATATTTT.

The chain carries TRBV15 and TRBJ2-7, with 13 bases lining up with TRBD2. The CDR3 length is 14 residues. The germline V gene has CDR1 LNHNV and CDR2 YYDKDF (reference sequence). Losses at the gene ends were 1 base for V and 6 bases for J; bases not matched to a gene: 0. This CDR3 is CATSRGLAGGEQYF. In DNA form, the CDR3 reads TGTGCCACCAGCAGAGGACTAGCGGGAGGCGAGCAGTACTTC.

Notes on this clone: One end of the junction does not line up with germline, which may come from a read error. The chain has TRBV2 and TRBJ2-3; either TRBD1 or TRBD2 may fit D (5 bases each). This CDR3 has 11 amino acids. The germline V gene has CDR1 SNHLY and CDR2 FYNNEI. CDR3 DNA: TGTGCCAGCAGGGAGCGTGGGACGTTCTTTTTT. Its translation: CASRERGTFFF.

This clone appeared a few times. Additional DNA sequences in this sample encode the identical CDR3. This rearrangement joins TRBV4-1 to TRBJ2-6; D perhaps matches TRBD2 (5 bases). This CDR3 region has 16 residues. Germline CDR1 reads MGHRA; CDR2 reads YSYEKL. The V gene lost 0 bases and the J gene lost 0 bases, with 6 bases spanning the gap. The chain's CDR3 is CASSQDRGSGANVLTF. In nucleotides, the CDR3 is TGCGCCAGCAGCCAAGACCGGGGCTCTGGGGCCAACGTCCTGACTTTC.

This clone was counted a few times. V gene TRBV29-1 combines with J gene TRBJ2-2, with TRBD2 identical over 11 bases. Germline CDR1 and CDR2: SQVTM and ANQGSEA. V trimming: 7 bases; J trimming: 5 bases; junction bases outside the gene matches: 6. CDR3 length: 14 amino acids. CDR3: CSAYIAGGTGELFF. The CDR3 DNA sequence: TGCAGCGCATATATAGCGGGAGGGACCGGGGAGCTGTTTTTT.

This clone came up a few times. The gene calls are TRBV7-2 and TRBJ2-7; 7 bases map to TRBD1. The CDR3 is 14 amino acids. V gave up 5 bases and J gave up 1 base; unmatched junction bases: 5. CDR1 and CDR2 from the germline V gene are SGHTA and FQGNSA. The CDR3 DNA sequence: TGTGCCAGCAGCACTGACAGGGTTTCCTACGAGCAGTACTTC. The encoded protein is CASSTDRVSYEQYF.

V and J are TRBV27 and TRBJ2-7, with D perhaps matching TRBD1 or TRBD2 (5 bases each). Germline V lookup: CDR1 MNHEY, CDR2 SMNVEV (reference sequence). This CDR3 is 14 amino acids long. V dropped 6 bases and J dropped 2 bases, with 14 bases sitting between them. The CDR3: CASSRRDGTYEQYF. The DNA of the CDR3 is TGTGCCAGCAGCCGCCGGGACGGTACCTACGAGCAGTACTTC.

Note on this clone: This sample includes further DNA sequences coding for the same CDR3. The J gene is TRBJ2-2, the V gene TRBV12-5; D is undetermined. CDR3 length: 12 residues. With 2 bases removed from V and 5 bases from J, the gap between germline ends came to 3 bases. CDR1 is LGHNT and CDR2 is FRNRAP in the germline V gene. The CDR3 nucleotides read TGTGCTAGTGGTTTGAGAACCGGGGAGCTGTTTTTT. As protein: CASGLRTGELFF.

The chain is built from TRBV25-1 and TRBJ1-2; D remains ambiguous. The V end was cut by 7 bases, the J end by 4 bases, with 16 bases between. CDR1 and CDR2 (germline): MGHDK, SYGVNS. This CDR3 is built from 14 residues. The CDR3 DNA sequence: TGTGCCAGCACTCCTGAGGGCTGGAGCTATGGCTACACCTTC. This encodes CASTPEGWSYGYTF.

The genes are TRBV11-2 and TRBJ2-3; D may be TRBD1 (7 bases). V dropped 1 base and J dropped 3 bases, with 14 bases sitting between them. This CDR3 contains 16 residues. Germline values: CDR1 SGHAT, CDR2 FQNNGV. CDR3 region: CASSLGRDRLTDTQYF. Here the CDR3 DNA reads TGTGCCAGCAGCTTAGGGCGGGACAGATTAACAGATACGCAGTATTTT.

This chain joins TRBV18 and TRBJ2-3; TRBD2 matches 11 bases. CDR1 is KGHSH and CDR2 is LQKENI in the germline V gene. This CDR3 comprises 14 residues. J gave up 5 bases and V 3 bases, and 1 base lay outside the gene matches. The CDR3 DNA reads as TGTGCCAGCTCACCGGGGACTAGCGGAGATACGCAGTATTTT. This sequence encodes CASSPGTSGDTQYF.

This clone was observed a few times. CDR3 sequence: CSVELWRNYGYTF. As DNA, the CDR3 is TGCAGCGTTGAATTGTGGCGGAACTATGGCTACACCTTC. The chain employs TRBV29-1 and TRBJ1-2; D is ambiguous. CDR1 SQVTM and CDR2 ANQGSEA come from the germline V gene. The V end lost 2 bases, the J end lost 2 bases, and 9 bases lay between the germline ends. There are 13 residues in the CDR3.

V is TRBV19 and J is TRBJ2-4; D is ambiguous. Trimming took 5 bases from V and 9 from J, leaving 20 bases between them. The CDR3 loop spans 15 amino acids. CDR1 LNHDA and CDR2 SQIVND come from the germline V gene (reference sequence). CDR3 region: CASSVAFSVASIQYF. In DNA form, the CDR3 reads TGTGCCAGTAGTGTAGCTTTTTCAGTCGCCAGCATTCAGTACTTC.